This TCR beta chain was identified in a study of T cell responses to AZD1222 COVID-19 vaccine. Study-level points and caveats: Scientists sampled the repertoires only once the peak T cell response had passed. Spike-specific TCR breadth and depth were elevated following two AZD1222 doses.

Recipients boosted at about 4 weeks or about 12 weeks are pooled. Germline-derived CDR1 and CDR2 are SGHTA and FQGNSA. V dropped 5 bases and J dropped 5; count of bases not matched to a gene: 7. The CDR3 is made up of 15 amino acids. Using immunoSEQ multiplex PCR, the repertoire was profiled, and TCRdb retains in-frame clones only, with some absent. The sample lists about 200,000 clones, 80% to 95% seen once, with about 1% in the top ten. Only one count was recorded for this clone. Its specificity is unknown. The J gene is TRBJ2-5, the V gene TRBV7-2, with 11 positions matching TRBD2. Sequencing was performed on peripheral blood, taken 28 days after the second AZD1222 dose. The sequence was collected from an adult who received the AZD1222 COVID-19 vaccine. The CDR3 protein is CASSTLAGGRETQYF. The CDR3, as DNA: TGTGCCAGCAGCACCTTAGCGGGGGGGCGGGAGACCCAGTACTTC.